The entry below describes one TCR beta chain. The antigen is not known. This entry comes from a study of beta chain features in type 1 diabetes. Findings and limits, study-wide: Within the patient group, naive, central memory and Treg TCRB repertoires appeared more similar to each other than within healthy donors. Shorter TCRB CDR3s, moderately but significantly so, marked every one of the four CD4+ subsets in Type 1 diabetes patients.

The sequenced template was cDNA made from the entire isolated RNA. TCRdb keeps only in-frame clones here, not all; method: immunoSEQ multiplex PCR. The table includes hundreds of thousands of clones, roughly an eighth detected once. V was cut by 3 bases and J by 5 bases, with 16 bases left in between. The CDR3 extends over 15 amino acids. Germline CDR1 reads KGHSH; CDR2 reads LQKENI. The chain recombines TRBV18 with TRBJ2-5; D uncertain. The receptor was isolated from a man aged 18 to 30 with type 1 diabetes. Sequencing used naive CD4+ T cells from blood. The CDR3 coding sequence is TGTGCCAGCTCACCTCGAGACGGAGCGAGTGAGACCCAGTACTTC. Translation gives CASSPRDGASETQYF.